This T cell receptor beta chain is from a study of Ad26.COV2.S vaccination and SARS-CoV-2 variants. Treatment specified: roughly 19 received Ad26.COV2.S at low or high dose, single or two shots; 5 received placebo; per-sample allocation not given. Samples analyzed were those drawn on day 63 after the first vaccine or placebo injection. The CDR3 loop spans 13 amino acids. The V gene lost 1 base and the J gene lost 3 bases, with 7 bases spanning the gap. Germline loops: CDR1 SGHRS, CDR2 YFSETQ. Sequencing used immunoSEQ multiplex PCR; TCRdb keeps in-frame clones, though not all of them. This sample carries under 550,000 clones, approximately 87% of them seen once, and the ten largest clones take 3.6%.

The gene calls are TRBV5-1 and TRBJ1-2, with no clear D. Specimen: peripheral blood, collected in a trial of Ad26.COV2.S vaccine versus placebo. The sequence was obtained from a person between 18 and 59 years old who received the Ad26.COV2.S COVID-19 vaccine or a placebo. The CDR3 DNA follows: TGCGCCAGCAGCTTGACAGACTACTATGGCTACACCTTC. This codes for CASSLTDYYGYTF.